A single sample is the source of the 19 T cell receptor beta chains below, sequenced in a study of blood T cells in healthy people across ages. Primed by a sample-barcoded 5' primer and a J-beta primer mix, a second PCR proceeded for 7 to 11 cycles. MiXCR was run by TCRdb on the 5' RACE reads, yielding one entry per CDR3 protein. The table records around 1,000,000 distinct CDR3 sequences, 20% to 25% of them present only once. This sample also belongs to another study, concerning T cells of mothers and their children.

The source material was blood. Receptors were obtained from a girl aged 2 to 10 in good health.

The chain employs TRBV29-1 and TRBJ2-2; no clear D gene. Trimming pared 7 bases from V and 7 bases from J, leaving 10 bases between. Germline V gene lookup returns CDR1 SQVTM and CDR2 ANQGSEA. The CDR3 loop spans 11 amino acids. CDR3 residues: CSGGGDGELFF. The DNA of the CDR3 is TGCAGCGGGGGTGGGGACGGGGAGCTGTTTTTT.

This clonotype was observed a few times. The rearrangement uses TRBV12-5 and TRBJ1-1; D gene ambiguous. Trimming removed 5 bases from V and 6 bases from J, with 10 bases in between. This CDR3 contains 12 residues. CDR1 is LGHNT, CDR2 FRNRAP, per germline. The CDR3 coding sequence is TGTGCTAGTGGTCCCCAGGCGGCTGAAGCTTTCTTT. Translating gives CASGPQAAEAFF.

CDR3 region: CATIPTGSVNEQYF. DNA of the CDR3: TGTGCCACCATCCCGACAGGGAGCGTGAACGAGCAGTACTTC. The chain employs TRBV2 and TRBJ2-7, with 7 bases that match TRBD1. The germline gives CDR1 SNHLY, CDR2 FYNNEI. The CDR3 covers 14 residues. With 10 bases clipped from V and 5 bases from J, the junction kept 14 bases outside the gene matches.

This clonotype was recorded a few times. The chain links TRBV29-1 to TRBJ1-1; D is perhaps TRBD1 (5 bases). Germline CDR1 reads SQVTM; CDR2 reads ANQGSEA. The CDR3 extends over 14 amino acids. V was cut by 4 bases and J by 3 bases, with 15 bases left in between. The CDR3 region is CSVVGQRRYTEAFF. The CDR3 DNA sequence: TGCAGCGTTGTGGGGCAAAGACGCTACACTGAAGCTTTCTTT.

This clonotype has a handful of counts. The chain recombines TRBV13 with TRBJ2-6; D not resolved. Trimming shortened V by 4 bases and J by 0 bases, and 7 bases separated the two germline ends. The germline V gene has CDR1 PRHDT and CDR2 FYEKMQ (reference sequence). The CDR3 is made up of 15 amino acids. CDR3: CASSSISSGANVLTF. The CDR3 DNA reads TGTGCCAGCAGCTCTATAAGCTCTGGGGCCAACGTCCTGACTTTC.

Here the CDR3 DNA reads TGCAGTGCTAGAGATGACAGCCGTAATTATAATTCACCCCTCCACTTT. It translates to CSARDDSRNYNSPLHF. The chain couples TRBV20-1 to TRBJ1-6; possible D gene TRBD1, 5 bases. Germline values: CDR1 DFQATT, CDR2 SNEGSKA (reference sequence). This CDR3 is built from 16 residues. The germline V and J ends were trimmed by 0 bases and 4 bases, with 13 bases remaining between them.

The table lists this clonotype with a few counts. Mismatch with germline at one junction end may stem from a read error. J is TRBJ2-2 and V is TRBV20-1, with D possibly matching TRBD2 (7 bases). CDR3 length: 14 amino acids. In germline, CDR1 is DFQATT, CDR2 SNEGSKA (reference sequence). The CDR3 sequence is CSAGGGANTGELFF. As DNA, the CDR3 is TGCAGTGCAGGAGGGGGGGCGAACACCGGGGAGTTGTTTTTT.

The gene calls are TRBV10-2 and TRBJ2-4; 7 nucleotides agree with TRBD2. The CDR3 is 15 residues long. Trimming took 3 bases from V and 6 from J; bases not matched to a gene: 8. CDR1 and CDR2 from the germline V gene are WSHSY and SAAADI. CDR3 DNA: TGCGCCAGCAGTGAAGGAGGAGGGGAGGGAAACATTCAGTACTTC. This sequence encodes CASSEGGGEGNIQYF.

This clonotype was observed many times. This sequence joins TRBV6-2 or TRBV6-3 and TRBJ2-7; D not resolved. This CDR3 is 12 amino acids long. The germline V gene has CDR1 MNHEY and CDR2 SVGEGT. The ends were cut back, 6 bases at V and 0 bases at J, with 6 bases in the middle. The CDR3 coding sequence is TGTGCCAGCAGCAGGAACTCCTACGAGCAGTACTTC. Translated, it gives CASSRNSYEQYF.

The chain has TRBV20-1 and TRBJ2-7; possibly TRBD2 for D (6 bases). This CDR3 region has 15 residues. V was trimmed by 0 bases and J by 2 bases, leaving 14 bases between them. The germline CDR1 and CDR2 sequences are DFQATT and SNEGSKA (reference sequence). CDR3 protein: CSARDVAGTPYEQYF. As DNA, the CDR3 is TGCAGTGCTAGAGATGTCGCGGGGACCCCCTACGAGCAGTACTTC.

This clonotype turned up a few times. CDR3 nucleotides: TGTGCCAGCAGTCCCGAACGACACCGACTAGCCCGAAGGACAGATACGCAGTATTTT. This sequence encodes CASSPERHRLARRTDTQYF. V usage is TRBV12-3 or TRBV12-4 and J usage is TRBJ2-3, with TRBD2 matching 7 bases. The V and J ends lost 5 bases and 3 bases, in that order; junction bases with no gene match: 20. The CDR3 is 19 amino acids.

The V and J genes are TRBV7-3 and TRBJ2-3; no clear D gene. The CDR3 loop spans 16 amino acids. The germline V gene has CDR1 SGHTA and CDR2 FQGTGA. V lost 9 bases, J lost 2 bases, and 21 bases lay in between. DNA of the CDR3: TGTGCCAGTAGCCCCGGGCGTGTTCGGTCCACAGATACGCAGTATTTT. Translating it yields CASSPGRVRSTDTQYF.

The DNA of the CDR3 is TGTGCCAGCAGTGAATATAGACGAAACACCATATATTTT. Residues: CASSEYRRNTIYF. J is TRBJ1-3 and V is TRBV25-1; D is unclear. CDR3 size: 13 residues. The V end lost 0 bases, the J end lost 5 bases, and 5 bases lay between the germline ends. The germline V gene encodes CDR1 MGHDK and CDR2 SYGVNS.

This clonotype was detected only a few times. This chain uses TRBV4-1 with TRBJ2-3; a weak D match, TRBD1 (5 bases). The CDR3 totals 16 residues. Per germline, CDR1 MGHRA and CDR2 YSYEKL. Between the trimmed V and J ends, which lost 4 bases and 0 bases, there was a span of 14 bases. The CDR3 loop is CASSPRGTPSTDTQYF. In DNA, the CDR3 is TGCGCCAGCAGCCCAAGGGGTACACCGAGCACAGATACGCAGTATTTT.

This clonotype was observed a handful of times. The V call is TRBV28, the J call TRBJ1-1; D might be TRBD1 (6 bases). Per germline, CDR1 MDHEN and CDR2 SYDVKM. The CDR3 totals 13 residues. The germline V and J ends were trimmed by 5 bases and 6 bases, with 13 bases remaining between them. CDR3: CASSPVRGAEAFF. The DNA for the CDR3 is TGTGCCAGCAGTCCTGTTAGGGGGGCTGAAGCTTTCTTT.

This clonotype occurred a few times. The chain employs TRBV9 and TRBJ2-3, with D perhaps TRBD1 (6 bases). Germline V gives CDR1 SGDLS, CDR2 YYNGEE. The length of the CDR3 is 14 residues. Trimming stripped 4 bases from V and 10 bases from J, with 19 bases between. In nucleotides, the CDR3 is TGTGCCAGCAGCAAAGATGGGGGCAGTGTTCCGCAGTATTTT. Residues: CASSKDGGSVPQYF.

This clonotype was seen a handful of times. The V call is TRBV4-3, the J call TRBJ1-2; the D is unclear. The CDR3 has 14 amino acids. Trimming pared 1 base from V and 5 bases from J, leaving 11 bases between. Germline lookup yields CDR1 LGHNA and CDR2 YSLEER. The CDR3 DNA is TGCGCCAGCAGCCAAGCCTTAGGGCCTTATGGCTACACCTTC. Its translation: CASSQALGPYGYTF.

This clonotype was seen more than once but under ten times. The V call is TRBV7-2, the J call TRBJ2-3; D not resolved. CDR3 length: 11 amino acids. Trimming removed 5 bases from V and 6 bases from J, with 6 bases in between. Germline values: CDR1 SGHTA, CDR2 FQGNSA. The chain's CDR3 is CASSDQDTQYF. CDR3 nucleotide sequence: TGTGCCAGCAGCGACCAGGATACGCAGTATTTT.

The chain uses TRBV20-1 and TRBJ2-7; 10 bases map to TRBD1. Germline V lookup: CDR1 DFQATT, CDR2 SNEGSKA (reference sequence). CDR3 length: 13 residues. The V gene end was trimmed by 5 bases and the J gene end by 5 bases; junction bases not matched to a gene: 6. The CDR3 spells CSAPGQGSDEQYF. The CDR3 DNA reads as TGCAGTGCTCCGGGACAGGGGAGCGACGAGCAGTACTTC.